This T cell receptor beta chain is from a study of shared clonotypes between healthy human individuals. The study's findings and limits: Naive CD4 clonotype sharing across several donors was around 5.5%.

Authors' methods: Junction-only immunoSEQ sequences carried no quality scores, so filtering differed. Only in-frame clones appear in the TCRdb table, and some are missing; sequencing was by immunoSEQ multiplex PCR. That table is the source of V, J and clone size, and D and trimming were worked out from the DNA. The data contain some 2,400,000 clones, under 97% of them singletons. Investigators divided CD4+ cells into CD45RA+ naive and CD45RA-negative memory subsets. A note on this clone: Its antigen is still unknown. Distinct nucleotide sequences in the sample also encode this CDR3.

The sequencing input was naive CD4+ T cells sorted from blood. Specified subset: CD45RA+ positively selected. The receptor's source is a man younger than 30 in good health.

The chain's CDR3 is CASSLDRPNYGYTF. Written as DNA, the CDR3 is TGCGCCAGCAGCCTGGACAGACCTAACTATGGCTACACCTTC. The V and J genes are TRBV5-1 and TRBJ1-2; perhaps TRBD1 as D (6 bases). Germline-derived CDR1 and CDR2 are SGHRS and YFSETQ. Deletions cut 4 bases from V and 0 bases from J, with 10 bases between. This CDR3 has 14 amino acids.